What follows are 32 T cell receptor beta chains derived from one specimen sequenced in a study of beta chain features in type 1 diabetes (dated by TCRdb to 2016 to 2018). Library preparation used the immunoSEQ multiplex PCR assay. All of the isolated RNA was reverse transcribed with the High Capacity cDNA Reverse Transcription Kit, so expressed TCRB transcripts were sequenced. Not all clones reach the TCRdb copy of this immuneACCESS table, which keeps in-frame sequences only. Checked studies attribute under half of the gap to unresolved V genes and leave the rest unexplained. This sample has 600,000 to 700,000 clones in its table, and 9.5% to 15% of those were observed once. The biggest ten clones account for more than 0.095% of the sample. Summary of the overall study and its limitations: A moderate but significant shortening of TCRB CDR3 length was observed in type 1 diabetes patients in all four CD4+ subsets.

What these receptors recognize is not known. Sequenced input: naive CD4+ T cells from blood. Per the publication, the cell subset or site label means: true naive CD4+ T cells. The receptors derive from a young man with type 1 diabetes.

There are a few counts of this clone. The rearrangement links TRBV5-1 to TRBJ1-5; TRBD1 agrees at 7 bases. Germline V gene sequence: CDR1 SGHRS, CDR2 YFSETQ. Trimming at V came to 1 base and at J to 0 bases, leaving 10 bases not matched to a gene. This CDR3 is built from 18 residues. The CDR3 DNA follows: TGCGCCAGCAGCTTGTTGGGACAGAAATACTATAGCAATCAGCCCCAGCATTTT. Translated, it gives CASSLLGQKYYSNQPQHF.

This clone was seen a handful of times. The chain joins TRBV25-1 to TRBJ2-3, with 10 bases that match TRBD1. In germline, CDR1 is MGHDK, CDR2 SYGVNS. Trimming took 10 bases from V and 1 from J; bases not matched to a gene: 8. This CDR3 is 15 amino acids long. The CDR3 reads CATTGGPEGTDTQYF. The CDR3 DNA reads TGTGCCACGACAGGGGGCCCGGAGGGCACAGATACGCAGTATTTT.

The V call is TRBV5-1, the J call TRBJ2-3; TRBD1 is a possible D gene (5 bases). Trimming took 4 bases from V and 4 from J, leaving 22 bases between them. Germline CDR1 SGHRS, CDR2 YFSETQ. The CDR3 contains 17 residues. CDR3 in amino acids: CASSLLDPSRGADTQYF. For the CDR3, the DNA is TGCGCCAGCAGCCTCCTGGACCCTTCAAGGGGCGCAGATACGCAGTATTTT.

J is TRBJ2-3 and V is TRBV11-2; unclear D gene. V shed 5 bases and J shed 4 bases, with 10 bases lying between them. Germline loops: CDR1 SGHAT, CDR2 FQNNGV. CDR3 length: 13 residues. CDR3 in amino acids: CASSLETADTQYF. Here the CDR3 DNA reads TGTGCCAGCAGCCTCGAAACGGCAGATACGCAGTATTTT.

In this sample, this clone turned up a few times. The chain combines TRBV10-3 with TRBJ1-3, with D tentatively TRBD1 (6 bases). The length of the CDR3 is 16 residues. Trimming took 2 bases from V and 4 from J, leaving 15 bases between them. Germline V gives CDR1 ENHRY, CDR2 SYGVKD. The CDR3 region is CAISEQDRSRGNTIYF. CDR3 nucleotides: TGTGCCATCAGTGAGCAAGACAGGTCGAGAGGAAACACCATATATTTT.

This clone appeared a few times. The rearrangement uses TRBV5-6 and TRBJ1-5, with D possibly being TRBD1 (6 bases). Germline CDR1 reads SGHDT; CDR2 reads YYEEEE. The CDR3 length is 13 residues. Trimming shortened V by 2 bases and J by 8 bases, and 11 bases separated the two germline ends. The CDR3 sequence is CASSLTGLEPQHF. For the CDR3, the DNA is TGTGCCAGCAGCTTAACAGGGCTTGAGCCCCAGCATTTT.

This chain connects TRBV4-3 to TRBJ1-2, with D unresolved. CDR3 length equals 13 residues. The ends were cut back, 5 bases at V and 8 bases at J, with 15 bases in the middle. Per the germline V gene, CDR1 is LGHNA and CDR2 is YSLEER. The CDR3 spells CASSARGSPGYTF. In DNA, the CDR3 is TGCGCCAGCAGCGCTCGGGGTTCACCCGGCTACACCTTC.

This chain links TRBV29-1 with TRBJ2-1; a possible D gene is TRBD1 (6 bases). Trimming took 4 bases from V and 8 from J, leaving 18 bases between them. This CDR3 spans 14 amino acids. Germline CDR1 and CDR2: SQVTM and ANQGSEA. The CDR3, as DNA: TGCAGCGTTGCCCCCGACAGGATAGACGATGAGCAGTTCTTC. Translation: CSVAPDRIDDEQFF.

The chain employs TRBV29-1 and TRBJ1-3; 7 bases map to TRBD1. Germline trimming cut 3 bases from V and 4 bases from J; bases unmatched to any gene: 3. CDR3 length equals 13 residues. Germline V CDR1 and CDR2: SQVTM, ANQGSEA. CDR3 sequence: CSVDLGQGNTIYF. CDR3 DNA sequence: TGCAGCGTTGACTTGGGACAGGGAAACACCATATATTTT.

The J gene is TRBJ1-6, the V gene TRBV25-1; no clear D. The V end was cut by 4 bases, the J end by 9 bases, with 13 bases between. Germline lookup yields CDR1 MGHDK and CDR2 SYGVNS. This CDR3 has 14 amino acids. The CDR3 bases are TGTGCCAGCAGTGTACGGATAAAAGGTTCACCCCTCCACTTT. Translated: CASSVRIKGSPLHF.

This clone appeared a few times. This chain links TRBV29-1 with TRBJ1-1; D might be TRBD1 (6 bases). This CDR3 has 11 amino acids. V lost 3 bases to trimming and J lost 8 bases, with 10 bases between them. CDR1 SQVTM and CDR2 ANQGSEA come from the germline V gene. The CDR3 sequence: CSVDGQLEAFF. In DNA form, the CDR3 reads TGCAGCGTTGACGGACAGTTGGAAGCTTTCTTT.

This clone was detected only a few times. The chain combines TRBV7-2 with TRBJ2-1, with unresolved D. The CDR3 sequence is 16 residues long. The V end was cut by 0 bases, the J end by 0 bases, with 9 bases between. Per germline, CDR1 SGHTA and CDR2 FQGNSA. This CDR3 reads CASSLAPGRSYNEQFF. The CDR3 DNA sequence: TGTGCCAGCAGCTTAGCCCCGGGCCGCTCCTACAATGAGCAGTTCTTC.

This clone was detected only a few times. V and J are TRBV29-1 and TRBJ2-5, with D possibly TRBD1 on 5 matching bases. The germline CDR1 and CDR2 sequences are SQVTM and ANQGSEA. V lost 4 bases, J lost 9 bases, and 18 bases lay in between. The CDR3 length is 13 residues. The CDR3, as DNA: TGCAGCGTTGTAGGCGGAGCTGCAGGGCCCCAGTACTTC. Its protein product is CSVVGGAAGPQYF.

This clone came up a few times. V is TRBV11-2 and J is TRBJ1-1; no reliable D call. The CDR3 covers 13 residues. V was clipped by 4 bases and J by 4 bases, with 10 bases between them. Germline lookup yields CDR1 SGHAT and CDR2 FQNNGV. The DNA for the CDR3 is TGTGCCAGCAGCTCGGGCAGGACCACTGAAGCTTTCTTT. It specifies CASSSGRTTEAFF.

This clone was observed a few times. This chain joins TRBV9 and TRBJ1-6; 8 bases are shared with TRBD1. Germline trimming cut 1 base from V and 5 bases from J; bases unmatched to any gene: 2. Germline V gene data show CDR1 as SGDLS and CDR2 as YYNGEE. The CDR3 loop spans 15 amino acids. The CDR3 region is CASSVLGQDNSPLHF. CDR3 DNA: TGTGCCAGCAGCGTATTGGGACAGGATAATTCACCCCTCCACTTT.

The chain links TRBV11-2 to TRBJ2-3; no firm D call. V was shortened by 4 bases and J by 0 bases, with 11 bases between the two germline ends. The germline CDR1 and CDR2 sequences are SGHAT and FQNNGV. This CDR3 region has 15 residues. DNA for the CDR3: TGTGCCAGCAGCTCCGTACTTCCTAGCACAGATACGCAGTATTTT. Its protein product is CASSSVLPSTDTQYF.

This clone was seen more than once but under ten times. The chain joins TRBV9 to TRBJ2-3; no reliable D call. Germline V lookup: CDR1 SGDLS, CDR2 YYNGEE. This CDR3 region has 14 residues. The V end was cut by 1 base, the J end by 0 bases, with 6 bases between. The CDR3 loop is CASSVTWSTDTQYF. Written as DNA, the CDR3 is TGTGCCAGCAGCGTAACCTGGAGCACAGATACGCAGTATTTT.

The J gene is TRBJ2-7, the V gene TRBV6-6; D may be TRBD1 (6 bases). The V gene's germline CDR1 is MNHNY and CDR2 SVGAGI (reference sequence). V lost 2 bases to trimming and J lost 7 bases, with 18 bases between them. The CDR3 length is 15 residues. The CDR3 bases are TGTGCCAGCAGTTACCAAGGTACAGGGTCCTGGGAGCAGTACTTC. This gives the protein CASSYQGTGSWEQYF.

This clone came up a few times. J is TRBJ1-6 and V is TRBV11-1, with D possibly matching TRBD1 (5 bases). Trimming took off 6 bases at V and 3 bases at J, with 12 bases between the two ends. The germline gives CDR1 SGHAT, CDR2 FQDESV (reference sequence). This CDR3 comprises 15 residues. CDR3 in DNA: TGTGCCAGCAGGAGGTGGGACGGCTATAATTCACCCCTCCACTTT. The encoded protein is CASRRWDGYNSPLHF.

The V gene is TRBV7-9, the J gene TRBJ2-1, with D unresolved. V lost 2 bases, J lost 6 bases, and 5 bases lay in between. This CDR3 has 12 residues. Germline CDR1 reads SEHNR; CDR2 reads FQNEAQ (reference sequence). The CDR3 protein is CASSLSGNEQFF. Here the CDR3 DNA reads TGTGCCAGCAGCTTATCGGGCAATGAGCAGTTCTTC.

The rearrangement joins TRBV4-2 to TRBJ2-3, with 8 positions matching TRBD2. With 0 bases clipped from V and 5 bases from J, the junction kept 7 bases outside the gene matches. The CDR3 sequence is 16 residues long. Germline V gene sequence: CDR1 LGHNA, CDR2 YNFKEQ. The CDR3: CASSQDLRGGRDTQYF. CDR3 DNA sequence: TGTGCCAGCAGCCAAGACCTCCGGGGGGGCCGAGATACGCAGTATTTT.

The chain has TRBV5-1 and TRBJ2-3; 9 positions match TRBD2. This CDR3 spans 16 amino acids. Trimming cost V 2 bases and J 0 bases; bases outside gene matches: 4. The germline V gene has CDR1 SGHRS and CDR2 YFSETQ. CDR3 sequence: CASSFVAGASTDTQYF. The CDR3 DNA sequence: TGCGCCAGCAGCTTCGTAGCGGGGGCGAGCACAGATACGCAGTATTTT.

The table lists this clone with a few counts. The chain joins TRBV7-2 to TRBJ1-5, with D perhaps matching TRBD1 (6 bases). V was trimmed by 5 bases and J by 8 bases, leaving 25 bases between them. This CDR3 contains 17 residues. Germline CDR1 and CDR2: SGHTA and FQGNSA. CDR3 loop: CASSPLERGGLGEPQHF. The CDR3, as DNA: TGTGCCAGCAGCCCTCTCGAAAGGGGGGGGCTCGGGGAGCCCCAGCATTTT.

Concerning this clone itself: Different DNA sequences within this sample yield the same CDR3. The chain recombines TRBV7-2 with TRBJ2-5, with D uncertain. The V gene's germline CDR1 is SGHTA and CDR2 FQGNSA. The CDR3 contains 13 residues. Between the trimmed V and J ends, which lost 0 bases and 2 bases, there was a span of 4 bases. The CDR3 coding sequence is TGTGCCAGCAGCTTAGCACAGCAAGAGACCCAGTACTTC. Residues: CASSLAQQETQYF.

The count of this clone is one. The rearrangement joins TRBV5-4 to TRBJ2-5; the D gene is possibly TRBD1 (8 bases). V was cut by 1 base and J by 5 bases, with 18 bases left in between. The germline V gene has CDR1 SGHNT and CDR2 YYREEE (reference sequence). This CDR3 has 16 amino acids. This chain's CDR3 is CASSLRGAGGVETQYF. CDR3 coding DNA: TGTGCCAGCAGCTTGCGGGGGGCAGGGGGCGTTGAGACCCAGTACTTC.

The table lists this clone with a few counts. The chain links TRBV9 to TRBJ2-5, with TRBD1 matching 7 bases. Germline V gene data show CDR1 as SGDLS and CDR2 as YYNGEE. The CDR3 sequence is 17 residues long. Unmatched junction bases numbered 15, after V lost 6 bases and J lost 1 base. Here the CDR3 reads CASTPQGGPYPQETQYF. For the CDR3, the DNA is TGTGCCAGCACCCCCCAAGGGGGCCCTTATCCCCAAGAGACCCAGTACTTC.

This chain uses TRBV5-1 with TRBJ2-2, with D uncertain. Germline values: CDR1 SGHRS, CDR2 YFSETQ. Deletions cut 6 bases from V and 0 bases from J, with 15 bases between. The CDR3 has 16 amino acids. The CDR3 is CASNEVVNANTGELFF. For the CDR3, the DNA is TGCGCCAGCAACGAAGTGGTCAACGCGAACACCGGGGAGCTGTTTTTT.

This clone has a handful of counts. The chain employs TRBV11-3 and TRBJ2-1, with TRBD2 identical over 7 bases. The CDR3 has 15 residues. Germline CDR1 SGHNT, CDR2 YENEEA. V was clipped by 5 bases and J by 1 base; unmatched bases: 5. Here the CDR3 DNA reads TGTGCCAGCAGCCCGGGAGGCCCTTCCTACAATGAGCAGTTCTTC. It specifies CASSPGGPSYNEQFF.

The sample holds a few counts of this clone. V is TRBV4-3 and J is TRBJ2-7; weak D call: TRBD2 (6 bases). Germline values: CDR1 LGHNA, CDR2 YSLEER. V lost 1 base and J 0 bases, leaving 13 bases between the germline ends. There are 16 residues in the CDR3. The CDR3 sequence: CASSQGTGLSSYEQYF. The CDR3 region has the DNA TGCGCCAGCAGCCAAGGAACGGGACTGAGCTCCTACGAGCAGTACTTC.

This clone was counted only a few times. V gene TRBV5-1 combines with J gene TRBJ2-7, with 7 bases aligning to TRBD1. This CDR3 spans 14 amino acids. Germline trimming cut 2 bases from V and 6 bases from J; bases unmatched to any gene: 8. Germline values: CDR1 SGHRS, CDR2 YFSETQ. CDR3 nucleotide sequence: TGCGCCAGCAGCTTCAGACAGGGTAGAGGCGAGCAGTACTTC. It is translated as CASSFRQGRGEQYF. The entire variable domain, with the rest obtained from reference TRBV5-1 and TRBJ2-7, is as follows: KAGVTQTPRYLIKTRGQQVTLSCSPISGHRSVSWYQQTPGQGLQFLFEYFSETQRNKGNFPGRFSGRQFSNSRSEMNVSTLELGDSALYLCASSFRQGRGEQYFGPGTRLTVT.

This clone came up a few times. This chain uses TRBV4-1 with TRBJ2-3, with 11 bases matching TRBD2. In germline, CDR1 is MGHRA, CDR2 YSYEKL. Germline trimming cut 1 base from V and 2 bases from J; bases unmatched to any gene: 8. The CDR3 contains 18 residues. CDR3 in amino acids: CASSQGLGTSGPTDTQYF. The CDR3 DNA is TGCGCCAGCAGCCAAGGGTTGGGGACTAGCGGCCCCACAGATACGCAGTATTTT.

This clone came up a few times. This chain joins TRBV9 and TRBJ2-3; D is possibly TRBD1 or TRBD2 (5 bases each). The CDR3 is made up of 15 amino acids. Trimming removed 5 bases from V and 3 bases from J, with 16 bases in between. In germline, CDR1 is SGDLS, CDR2 YYNGEE. CDR3 DNA: TGTGCCAGCAGAAAACGACCGAGGGGAACAGATACGCAGTATTTT. Amino acid sequence: CASRKRPRGTDTQYF.